This T cell receptor (beta chain) was documented in a study of blood T cell repertoires in COVID-19. Trimming left V 4 bases short and J 4 bases short, with 14 bases between. Germline V gene data show CDR1 as SGHDT and CDR2 as YYEEEE. The CDR3 length is 14 residues. In the original workflow: Cell counts per sample came from amplifying reference gene primers. Using immunoSEQ multiplex PCR, the repertoire was profiled, and TCRdb retains in-frame clones only, with some absent. V and J calls plus clone size are reproduced from that table; the DNA served to infer D and trimming. Here the sample spans about 240,000 clones, 86% being singletons.

The sequence derives from a man older than 75 with acute or convalescent COVID-19. The genes are TRBV5-6 and TRBJ2-5, with TRBD2 as a possible D gene (6 bases). The specimen sequenced was peripheral blood. As DNA, the CDR3 is TGTGCCAGCAGCCCCCCCGGGGGTGGAGAGACCCAGTACTTC. It encodes CASSPPGGGETQYF.